The 24 T cell receptor beta chains below come from one sample, sequenced in a study of CD8+CD57+ T cells in acquired aplastic anemia. Investigators profiled TCR beta VDJ and CDR3 from genomic DNA template. TCRdb reprocessed the reads with MiXCR, giving one entry per CDR3 protein. The sample records a few hundred thousand distinct CDR3 sequences, about 37% being singletons. Source material: sorted CD4+, CD8+, or CD8+CD57+ T cells (not recorded which) from PBMCs. Receptors were obtained from a human donor in good health, serving as a control.

The V call is TRBV19, the J call TRBJ2-3; 9 nucleotides line up with TRBD2. The trim removed 4 bases at V and 3 bases at J, leaving 8 bases unmatched. This CDR3 has 16 amino acids. In germline, CDR1 is LNHDA, CDR2 SQIVND (reference sequence). Here the CDR3 reads CASSTSSGSGTDTQYF. In DNA form, the CDR3 reads TGTGCCAGTAGTACCAGTAGCGGGAGCGGTACAGATACGCAGTATTTT. Full variable domain (outside the CDR3, taken from reference TRBV19 and TRBJ2-3): DGGITQSPKYLFRKEGQNVTLSCEQNLNHDAMYWYRQDPGQGLRLIYYSQIVNDFQKGDIAEGYSVSREKKESFPLTVTSAQKNPTAFYLCASSTSSGSGTDTQYFGPGTRLTVL.

The chain has TRBV11-1 and TRBJ2-7; possible D gene TRBD2, 6 bases. The germline CDR1 and CDR2 sequences are SGHAT and FQDESV (reference sequence). The CDR3 is 18 amino acids. The germline V and J ends were trimmed by 6 bases and 2 bases, with 26 bases remaining between them. CDR3 loop: CASSPRGSAGYPAYEQYF. CDR3 nucleotide sequence: TGTGCCAGCAGTCCCCGGGGGAGTGCTGGCTATCCCGCCTACGAGCAGTACTTC.

The chain links TRBV7-2 to TRBJ2-7, with a tentative D call TRBD2 (5 bases). The V end lost 5 bases, the J end lost 3 bases, and 14 bases lay between the germline ends. The length of the CDR3 is 14 residues. Per germline, CDR1 SGHTA and CDR2 FQGNSA. The DNA of the CDR3 is TGTGCCAGCAGCCTCCGCGGGTGGGACTACGAGCAGTACTTC. This codes for CASSLRGWDYEQYF.

Ten or more counts support this clonotype. The V and J genes are TRBV6-1 and TRBJ1-2; 7 nucleotides line up with TRBD1. Per the germline V gene, CDR1 is MNHNS and CDR2 is SASEGT. J lost 5 bases, V lost 8 bases, and 5 bases had no gene match. This CDR3 spans 12 amino acids. CDR3 residues: CASGTDVYGYTF. The CDR3 region has the DNA TGTGCCAGCGGGACAGATGTGTATGGCTACACCTTC.

This clonotype was observed many times. The genes are TRBV7-3 and TRBJ2-1; D is perhaps TRBD1 (7 bases). The germline gives CDR1 SGHTA, CDR2 FQGTGA. Trimming removed 2 bases from V and 0 bases from J, with 11 bases in between. The CDR3 runs to 16 residues. CDR3 residues: CASSLAGQSSYNEQFF. Here the CDR3 DNA reads TGTGCCAGCAGCTTAGCGGGACAGAGCTCCTACAATGAGCAGTTCTTC.

This clonotype came up many times. The V call is TRBV7-3, the J call TRBJ2-7; D uncertain. The CDR3 covers 16 residues. CDR1 and CDR2 (germline): SGHTA, FQGTGA. V was cut by 1 base and J by 2 bases, with 15 bases left in between. The CDR3 spells CASSLKPGGSTYEQYF. CDR3 nucleotide sequence: TGTGCCAGCAGCTTAAAGCCCGGCGGTAGCACCTACGAGCAGTACTTC.

Ten or more counts support this clonotype. The chain joins TRBV7-2 to TRBJ1-2; possibly TRBD1 for D (5 bases). This CDR3 contains 14 residues. Looked up from germline, CDR1 is SGHTA and CDR2 is FQGNSA. The V gene lost 6 bases and the J gene lost 3 bases, with 14 bases spanning the gap. CDR3 loop: CASRPMGRDYGYTF. In DNA, the CDR3 is TGTGCCAGCAGACCAATGGGCAGGGACTATGGCTACACCTTC.

This clonotype was recorded at least ten times. The V gene is TRBV7-2, the J gene TRBJ2-7; a possible D gene is TRBD2 (6 bases). The CDR3 consists of 13 residues. Germline V CDR1 and CDR2: SGHTA, FQGNSA. Trimming removed 4 bases at V and 6 bases at J, with 13 bases between. CDR3: CASSWNRDSEQYF. In nucleotides, the CDR3 is TGTGCCAGCAGCTGGAACCGGGACTCCGAGCAGTACTTC.

Worth noting for this clonotype: Sequence at one end of the junction differs from germline and may be a read error. CDR3 nucleotide sequence: TGTGCCAGCAGCTTGACGGGAAGCTCTGGGGCCGACGTCCTGACTTTC. Encoded protein: CASSLTGSSGADVLTF. The rearrangement joins TRBV5-8 to TRBJ2-6; D may be TRBD1 or TRBD2 (5 bases each). From germline, CDR1 is SGHTS and CDR2 YDEGEE. This CDR3 has 16 residues.

In regard to this clonotype: A clone one base away is much larger, so this may be a read error. The V gene is TRBV9, the J gene TRBJ2-1; 7 bases align to TRBD2. This CDR3 comprises 16 residues. Germline CDR1 reads SGDLS; CDR2 reads YYNGEE. Here the CDR3 DNA reads TGTGCCAGCAGCGCCCGCGGGGGACGCTCCTACAATGAGCAGTCCTTC. Translated, it gives CASSARGGRSYNEQSF.

Ten or more counts support this clonotype. This chain joins TRBV7-2 and TRBJ2-3, with 10 bases aligning to TRBD2. The V gene end was trimmed by 3 bases and the J gene end by 4 bases; junction bases not matched to a gene: 4. The germline CDR1 and CDR2 sequences are SGHTA and FQGNSA. The CDR3 is 15 residues long. The CDR3 region has the DNA TGTGCCAGCAGCTTCTTCCTAGCGGGAGCAGATACGCAGTATTTT. It yields the protein CASSFFLAGADTQYF.

The chain couples TRBV11-2 to TRBJ2-3; D might be TRBD1 or TRBD2, each matching 5 bases. The CDR3 totals 16 residues. Deletions cut 4 bases from V and 6 bases from J, with 20 bases between. The V gene's germline CDR1 is SGHAT and CDR2 FQNNGV. DNA for the CDR3: TGTGCCAGCAGCTCCGCACTGAGCGAGGGGCCCGATACGCAGTATTTT. It codes for CASSSALSEGPDTQYF.

This chain links TRBV27 with TRBJ1-2, with D perhaps matching TRBD1 (6 bases). CDR3 length equals 13 residues. The germline V and J ends were trimmed by 2 bases and 6 bases, with 10 bases remaining between them. Per germline, CDR1 MNHEY and CDR2 SMNVEV (reference sequence). CDR3 in DNA: TGTGCCAGCAGTTTACTGGGGGCCGATGGCTACACCTTC. Its protein is CASSLLGADGYTF.

This clonotype showed up many times. The rearrangement links TRBV7-6 to TRBJ2-2; D call uncertain. Germline V gene lookup returns CDR1 SGHVS and CDR2 FNYEAQ. The CDR3 has 13 amino acids. Trimming cost V 3 bases and J 4 bases, with 6 bases left between them. CDR3 in DNA: TGTGCCAGCAGCTTCAGTCTCACCGGGGAGCTGTTTTTT. The encoded protein is CASSFSLTGELFF. Full variable domain (missing parts from reference TRBV7-6 and TRBJ2-2): GAGVSQSPRYKVTKRGQDVALRCDPISGHVSLYWYRQALGQGPEFLTYFNYEAQQDKSGLPNDRFSAERPEGSISTLTIQRTEQRDSAMYRCASSFSLTGELFFGEGSRLTVL.

This clonotype was seen repeatedly, ten times or more. This chain links TRBV5-5 with TRBJ2-7; tentatively, D is TRBD2 (5 bases). Germline CDR1 reads SGHKS; CDR2 reads YYEKEE (reference sequence). Deletions cut 2 bases from V and 2 bases from J, with 11 bases between. There are 14 residues in the CDR3. CDR3 DNA sequence: TGTGCCAGCAGCTTATCTAGCCTACCCTACGAGCAGTACTTC. Translating gives CASSLSSLPYEQYF.

This clonotype was picked up a small number of times. This may stem from a read error, because a much larger clone lies one nucleotide away. The CDR3 loop reads CASSQVSGRQTQYF. CDR3 nucleotides: TGTGCCAGCAGCCAAGTTAGCGGGAGACAGACCCAGTACTTC. This sequence joins TRBV14 and TRBJ2-5; 9 bases agree with TRBD2. After removal of 1 base from V and 6 bases from J, the junction contained 3 bases not matched to a gene. From germline, CDR1 is SGHDN and CDR2 FVKESK. The CDR3 runs 14 residues. Filled out from reference TRBV14 and TRBJ2-5, the complete variable domain reads EAGVTQFPSHSVIEKGQTVTLRCDPISGHDNLYWYRRVMGKEIKFLLHFVKESKQDESGMPNNRFLAERTGGTYSTLKVQPAELEDSGVYFCASSQVSGRQTQYFGPGTRLLVL.

V and J are TRBV7-2 and TRBJ2-5, with D perhaps matching TRBD1 or TRBD2 (6 bases each). The ends were cut back, 3 bases at V and 7 bases at J, with 21 bases in the middle. There are 16 residues in the CDR3. From germline, CDR1 is SGHTA and CDR2 FQGNSA. CDR3 in amino acids: CASSFSIGGILRTQYF. CDR3 in DNA: TGTGCCAGCAGCTTTAGTATAGGGGGGATACTCAGGACCCAGTACTTC.

Notes on this clonotype: At one of its ends the junction is not consistent with the germline gene, which may arise from a read error. This chain connects TRBV5-6 to TRBJ2-1; tentatively, D is TRBD1 (5 bases). The CDR3 length is 12 residues. Germline-derived CDR1 and CDR2 are SGHDT and YYEEEE. The CDR3 protein is CVSRADPNEQFF. Here the CDR3 DNA reads TGTGTCAGCAGGGCAGATCCAAATGAGCAGTTCTTC.

The gene calls are TRBV29-1 and TRBJ2-7; TRBD2 might be the D (6 bases). Per the germline V gene, CDR1 is SQVTM and CDR2 is ANQGSEA. V lost 6 bases, J lost 2 bases, and 17 bases lay in between. This CDR3 has 14 amino acids. Here the CDR3 reads CSVRWTINAYEQYF. DNA of the CDR3: TGCAGCGTCCGTTGGACTATTAATGCCTACGAGCAGTACTTC.

This clonotype appeared many times. The J gene is TRBJ2-7, the V gene TRBV7-3; 8 nucleotides match TRBD2. CDR1 is SGHTA, CDR2 FQGTGA, per germline. Trimming took 5 bases from V and 6 from J; bases not matched to a gene: 12. CDR3 length: 15 residues. The CDR3 loop reads CASSQWASGSLEQYF. CDR3 nucleotide sequence: TGTGCCAGCAGCCAATGGGCGAGCGGGAGTCTCGAGCAGTACTTC. The whole variable domain, remainder taken from reference TRBV7-3 and TRBJ2-7, is GAGVSQTPSNKVTEKGKYVELRCDPISGHTALYWYRQSLGQGPEFLIYFQGTGAADDSGLPNDRFFAVRPEGSVSTLKIQRTERGDSAVYLCASSQWASGSLEQYFGPGTRLTVT.

This clonotype has a handful of counts. This may arise from a read error, as a much more abundant clone is one base away. The rearrangement uses TRBV7-6 and TRBJ2-2, with D possibly being TRBD1 (6 bases). Per germline, CDR1 SGHVS and CDR2 FNYEAQ. The CDR3 consists of 15 residues. The CDR3 loop reads CASSLALGDTGELSF. The CDR3 region has the DNA TGTGCCAGCAGCTTAGCCTTAGGGGACACCGGGGAGCTGTCTTTT.

This clonotype was recorded once. Being one base from a much bigger clone, this may be a read error. The V call is TRBV6-1, the J call TRBJ2-7, with D maybe TRBD1 (5 bases). The CDR3 loop spans 14 amino acids. Germline values: CDR1 MNHNS, CDR2 SASEGT. For the CDR3, the DNA is TGTGCCAGCAGTGAAAGCGACAGCTCCTACGGGCAGTACTTC. Translating gives CASSESDSSYGQYF.

This rearrangement joins TRBV10-2 to TRBJ1-2; 9 nucleotides agree with TRBD1. CDR1 and CDR2 from the germline V gene are WSHSY and SAAADI. V lost 6 bases to trimming and J lost 6 bases; unmatched junction nucleotides: 8. The CDR3 has 14 amino acids. The CDR3 loop reads CASRGRTGVHGYTF. The CDR3, as DNA: TGCGCCAGCAGAGGAAGGACAGGGGTTCATGGCTACACCTTC.

This clonotype came up many times. The chain joins TRBV12-3 or TRBV12-4 to TRBJ1-2; D remains unclear. This CDR3 has 13 amino acids. Trimming stripped 1 base from V and 5 bases from J, with 8 bases between. The CDR3 DNA reads as TGTGCCAGCAGTTTAGTATTGGGATATGGCTACACCTTC. It codes for CASSLVLGYGYTF.